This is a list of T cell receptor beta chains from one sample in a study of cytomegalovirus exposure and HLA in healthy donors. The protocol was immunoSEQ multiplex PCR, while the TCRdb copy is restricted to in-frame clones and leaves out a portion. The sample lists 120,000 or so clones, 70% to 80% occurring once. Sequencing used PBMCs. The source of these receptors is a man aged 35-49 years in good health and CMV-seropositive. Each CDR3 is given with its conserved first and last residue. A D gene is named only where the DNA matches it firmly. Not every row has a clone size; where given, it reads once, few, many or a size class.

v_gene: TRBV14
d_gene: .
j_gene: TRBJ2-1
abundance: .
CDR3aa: CASSQEARTGEQFF
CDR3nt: TGTGCCAGCAGCCAAGAGGCTAGGACGGGGGAGCAGTTCTTC

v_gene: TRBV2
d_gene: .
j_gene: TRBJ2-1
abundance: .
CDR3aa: CASSESRNEQFF
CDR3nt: TGTGCCAGCAGTGAAAGCCGAAATGAGCAGTTCTTC

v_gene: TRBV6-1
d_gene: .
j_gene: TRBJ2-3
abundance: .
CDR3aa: CASSEGREPDTQYF
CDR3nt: TGTGCCAGCAGTGAGGGACGGGAGCCAGATACGCAGTATTTT

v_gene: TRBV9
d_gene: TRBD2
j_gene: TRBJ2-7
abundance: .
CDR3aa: CASSAGVATSGRPYEQYF
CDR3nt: TGTGCCAGCAGCGCAGGGGTAGCGACTAGCGGGAGACCCTACGAGCAGTACTTC

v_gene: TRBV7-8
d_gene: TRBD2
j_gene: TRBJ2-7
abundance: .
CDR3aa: CASSLRLASSYEQYF
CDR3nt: TGTGCCAGCAGCTTACGACTAGCAAGCTCCTACGAGCAGTACTTC

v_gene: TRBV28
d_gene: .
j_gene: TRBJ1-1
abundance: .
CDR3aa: CASSPPRGNTEAFF
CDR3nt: TGTGCCAGCAGTCCACCACGGGGGAACACTGAAGCTTTCTTT

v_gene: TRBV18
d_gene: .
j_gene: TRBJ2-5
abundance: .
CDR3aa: CASSPGYQETQYF
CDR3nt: TGTGCCAGCTCACCCGGGTACCAAGAGACCCAGTACTTC

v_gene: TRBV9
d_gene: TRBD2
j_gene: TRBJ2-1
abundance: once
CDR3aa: CASSLKAGGRDEQFF
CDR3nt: TGTGCCAGCAGCCTAAAAGCGGGAGGGCGCGATGAGCAGTTCTTC

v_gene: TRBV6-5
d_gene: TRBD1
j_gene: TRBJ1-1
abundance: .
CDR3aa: CASKDRGGNTEAFF
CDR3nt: TGTGCCAGCAAAGACAGGGGAGGGAACACTGAAGCTTTCTTT

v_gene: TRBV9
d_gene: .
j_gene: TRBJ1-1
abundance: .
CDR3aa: CASSVGGGLSNTEAFF
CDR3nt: TGTGCCAGCAGCGTAGGCGGGGGCCTTTCGAACACTGAAGCTTTCTTT

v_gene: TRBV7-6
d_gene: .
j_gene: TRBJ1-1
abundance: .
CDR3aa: CASSSAGANTEAFF
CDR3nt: TGTGCCAGCAGCTCCGCGGGGGCGAACACTGAAGCTTTCTTT

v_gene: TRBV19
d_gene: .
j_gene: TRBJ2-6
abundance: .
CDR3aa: CASSRGTGANVLTF
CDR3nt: TGTGCCAGTAGTAGAGGGACTGGGGCCAACGTCCTGACTTTC

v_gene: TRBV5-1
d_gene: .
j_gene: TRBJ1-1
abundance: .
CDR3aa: CASSLVRGMNTEAFF
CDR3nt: TGCGCCAGCAGCTTGGTCCGAGGTATGAACACTGAAGCTTTCTTT

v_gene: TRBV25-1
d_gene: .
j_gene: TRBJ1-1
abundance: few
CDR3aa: CASSSVAEAFF
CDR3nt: TGTGCCAGCAGCTCCGTGGCCGAAGCTTTCTTT

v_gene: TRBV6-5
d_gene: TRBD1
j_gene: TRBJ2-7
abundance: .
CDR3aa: CASSLDRGTYEQYF
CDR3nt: TGTGCCAGCAGTTTGGACAGGGGAACCTACGAGCAGTACTTC

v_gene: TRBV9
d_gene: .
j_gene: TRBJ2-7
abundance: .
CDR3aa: CASSRSSPGLDF
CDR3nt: TGTGCCAGCAGCCGATCATCACCGGGACTTGATTTC

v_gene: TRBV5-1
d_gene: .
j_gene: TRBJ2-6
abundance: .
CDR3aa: CASSLGGGKGSGANVLTF
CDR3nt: TGCGCCAGCAGCTTAGGTGGGGGCAAAGGGTCTGGGGCCAACGTCCTGACTTTC

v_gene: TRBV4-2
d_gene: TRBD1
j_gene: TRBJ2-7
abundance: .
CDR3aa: CASSQERDSSYEQYF
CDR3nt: TGTGCCAGCAGCCAAGAACGGGACAGCTCCTACGAGCAGTACTTC

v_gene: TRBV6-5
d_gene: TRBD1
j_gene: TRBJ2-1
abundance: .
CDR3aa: CASRPGTGGWDEQFF
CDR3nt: TGTGCCAGCAGGCCCGGGACAGGGGGCTGGGATGAGCAGTTCTTC

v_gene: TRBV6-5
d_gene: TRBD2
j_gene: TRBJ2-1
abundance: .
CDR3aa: CASSNLGLFFF
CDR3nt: TGTGCCAGCAGCAATCTGGGACTATTTTTCTTC

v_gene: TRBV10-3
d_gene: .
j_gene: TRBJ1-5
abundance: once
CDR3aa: CAISQLEGPQHF
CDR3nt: TGTGCCATCAGTCAACTAGAGGGCCCCCAGCATTTT

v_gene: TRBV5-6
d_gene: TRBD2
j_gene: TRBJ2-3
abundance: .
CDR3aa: CASSWTSGSGADTQYF
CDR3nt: TGTGCCAGCAGCTGGACTAGCGGGAGTGGAGCAGATACGCAGTATTTT

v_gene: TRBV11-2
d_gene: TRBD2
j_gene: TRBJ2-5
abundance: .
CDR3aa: CASSLGELAGVETQYF
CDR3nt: TGTGCCAGCAGCTTAGGTGAACTAGCGGGGGTAGAGACCCAGTACTTC

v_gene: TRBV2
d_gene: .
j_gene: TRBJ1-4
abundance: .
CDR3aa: CASSYREAGEKLFF
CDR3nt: TGTGCCAGCAGTTACCGGGAAGCCGGTGAAAAACTGTTTTTT

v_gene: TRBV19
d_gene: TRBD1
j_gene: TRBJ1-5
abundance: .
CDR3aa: CASRKGQGALGDQPQHF
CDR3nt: TGTGCCAGTAGGAAGGGACAGGGGGCTCTGGGTGATCAGCCCCAGCATTTT

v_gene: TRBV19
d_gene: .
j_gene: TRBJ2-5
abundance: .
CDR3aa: CASSFWASAIQETQYF
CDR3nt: TGTGCCAGTAGTTTCTGGGCTAGCGCAATCCAAGAGACCCAGTACTTC

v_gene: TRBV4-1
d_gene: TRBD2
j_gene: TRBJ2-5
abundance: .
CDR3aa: CASSPGEAGGQETQYF
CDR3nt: TGCGCCAGCAGCCCAGGGGAGGCGGGGGGTCAAGAGACCCAGTACTTC

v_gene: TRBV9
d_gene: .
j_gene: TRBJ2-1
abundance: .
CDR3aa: CASSVEPGNEQFF
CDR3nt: TGTGCCAGCAGCGTAGAGCCCGGGAATGAGCAGTTCTTC

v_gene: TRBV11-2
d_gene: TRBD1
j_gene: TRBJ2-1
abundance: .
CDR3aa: CASSRGGYEQFF
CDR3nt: TGTGCCAGCAGCCGAGGGGGCTATGAGCAGTTCTTC

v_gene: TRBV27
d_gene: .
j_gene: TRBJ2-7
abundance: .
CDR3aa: CASRKPPGEQYF
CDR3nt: TGTGCCAGCAGGAAACCACCCGGCGAGCAGTACTTC

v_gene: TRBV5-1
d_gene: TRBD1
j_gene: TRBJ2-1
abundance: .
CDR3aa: CASRQGQGIDYEQFF
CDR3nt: TGCGCCAGCAGACAGGGACAGGGAATCGACTATGAGCAGTTCTTC

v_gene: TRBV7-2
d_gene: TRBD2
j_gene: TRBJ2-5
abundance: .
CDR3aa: CASSPLAGGPEETQYF
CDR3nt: TGTGCCAGCAGCCCGCTAGCGGGGGGGCCTGAAGAGACCCAGTACTTC

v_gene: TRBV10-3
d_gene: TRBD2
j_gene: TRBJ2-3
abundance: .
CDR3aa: CATGPTSGPTDTQYF
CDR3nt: TGTGCCACCGGCCCCACTAGCGGGCCCACGGATACGCAGTATTTT

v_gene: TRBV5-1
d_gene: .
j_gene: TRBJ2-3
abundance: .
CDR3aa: CASTAGKDTQYF
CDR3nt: TGCGCCAGCACCGCAGGGAAAGATACGCAGTATTTT

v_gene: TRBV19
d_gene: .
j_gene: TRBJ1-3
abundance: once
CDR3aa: CASSADIRNTIYF
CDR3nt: TGTGCCAGTAGCGCTGACATCCGAAACACCATATATTTT

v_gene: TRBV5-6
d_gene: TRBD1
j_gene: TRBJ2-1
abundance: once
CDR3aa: CASREVDRAYNEQFF
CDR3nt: TGTGCCAGCAGAGAGGTGGACAGGGCCTACAATGAGCAGTTCTTC

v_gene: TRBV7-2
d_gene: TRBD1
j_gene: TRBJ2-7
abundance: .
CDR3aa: CASSLGPGQGVYEQYF
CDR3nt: TGTGCCAGCAGCTTAGGTCCGGGACAGGGGGTTTACGAGCAGTACTTC

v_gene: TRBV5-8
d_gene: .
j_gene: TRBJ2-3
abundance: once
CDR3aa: CASSLLSGAGTDTQYF
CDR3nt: TGTGCCAGCAGCTTATTGAGCGGAGCTGGCACAGATACGCAGTATTTT

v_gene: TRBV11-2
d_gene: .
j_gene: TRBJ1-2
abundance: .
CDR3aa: CASSLGLRNYGYTF
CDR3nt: TGTGCCAGCAGCTTAGGGCTCCGAAACTATGGCTACACCTTC

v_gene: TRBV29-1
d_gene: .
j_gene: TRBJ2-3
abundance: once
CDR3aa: CSVDPHRQISTDTQYF
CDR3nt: TGCAGCGTTGACCCCCACCGACAGATTAGCACAGATACGCAGTATTTT

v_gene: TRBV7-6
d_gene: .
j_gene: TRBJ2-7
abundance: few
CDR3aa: CASSPTGTATGEQYF
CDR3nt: TGTGCCAGCAGCCCTACAGGGACCGCAACGGGCGAGCAGTACTTC

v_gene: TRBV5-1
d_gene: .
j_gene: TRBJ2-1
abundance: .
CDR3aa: CASSLNGQPRTYNEQFF
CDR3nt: TGCGCCAGCAGCTTGAATGGGCAGCCGCGTACTTACAATGAGCAGTTCTTC

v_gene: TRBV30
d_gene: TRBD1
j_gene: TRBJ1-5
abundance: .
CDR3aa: CAWSANRGGWFNQPQHF
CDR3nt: TGTGCCTGGAGCGCCAACAGGGGTGGATGGTTCAATCAGCCCCAGCATTTT

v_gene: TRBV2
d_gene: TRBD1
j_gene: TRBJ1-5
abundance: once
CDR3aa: CASRDRTGGNQPQHF
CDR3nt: TGTGCCAGCAGGGACAGGACGGGTGGGAATCAGCCCCAGCATTTT

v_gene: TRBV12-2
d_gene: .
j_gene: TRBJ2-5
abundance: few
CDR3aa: CAPTGRTRRQETQYF
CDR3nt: TGTGCACCGACAGGTAGGACTAGGCGACAAGAGACCCAGTACTTC

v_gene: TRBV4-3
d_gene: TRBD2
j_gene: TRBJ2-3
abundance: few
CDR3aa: CASSQDPGGGADTQYF
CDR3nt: TGCGCCAGCAGCCAAGACCCGGGAGGTGGGGCAGATACGCAGTATTTT

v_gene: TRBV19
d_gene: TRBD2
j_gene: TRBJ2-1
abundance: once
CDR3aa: CASSGGSGGEYNEQFF
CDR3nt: TGTGCCAGTAGCGGGGGTAGCGGGGGGGAGTACAATGAGCAGTTCTTC

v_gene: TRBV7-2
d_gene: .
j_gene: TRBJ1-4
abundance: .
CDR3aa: CASSLRGRAEKLFF
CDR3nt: TGTGCCAGCAGCTTACGTGGGAGGGCCGAAAAACTGTTTTTT

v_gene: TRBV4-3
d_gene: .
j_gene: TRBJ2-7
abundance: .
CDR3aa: CASSQVGQNFYEQYF
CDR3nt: TGCGCCAGCAGCCAAGTGGGGCAGAATTTCTACGAGCAGTACTTC

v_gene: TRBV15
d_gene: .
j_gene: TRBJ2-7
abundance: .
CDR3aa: CATSRGFGDRYEQYF
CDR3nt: TGTGCCACCAGCAGAGGATTCGGGGATCGGTACGAGCAGTACTTC

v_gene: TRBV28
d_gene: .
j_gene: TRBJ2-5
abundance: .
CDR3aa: CASSPQGTRGETQYF
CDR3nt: TGTGCCAGCAGTCCCCAGGGGACCCGAGGGGAGACCCAGTACTTC

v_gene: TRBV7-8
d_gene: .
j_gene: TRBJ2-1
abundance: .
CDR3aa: CASRFREGSYNEQFF
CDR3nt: TGTGCCAGCAGGTTCAGGGAAGGTTCCTACAATGAGCAGTTCTTC

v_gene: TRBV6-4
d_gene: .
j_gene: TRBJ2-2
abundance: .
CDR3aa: CASSVDWNTGELFF
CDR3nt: TGTGCCAGCAGTGTCGACTGGAACACCGGGGAGCTGTTTTTT

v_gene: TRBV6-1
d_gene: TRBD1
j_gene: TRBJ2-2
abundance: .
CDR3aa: CASSAHRGPNTGELFF
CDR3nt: TGTGCCAGCAGTGCCCACAGGGGGCCGAACACCGGGGAGCTGTTTTTT

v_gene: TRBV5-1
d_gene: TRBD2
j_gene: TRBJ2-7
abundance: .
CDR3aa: CASSPRTSGGSYEQYF
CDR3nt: TGCGCCAGCAGCCCCCGGACTAGCGGGGGGTCCTACGAGCAGTACTTC

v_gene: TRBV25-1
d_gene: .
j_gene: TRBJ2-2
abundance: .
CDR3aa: CASSESSGKGTGELFF
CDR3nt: TGTGCCAGCAGTGAATCGTCCGGGAAGGGCACCGGGGAGCTGTTTTTT

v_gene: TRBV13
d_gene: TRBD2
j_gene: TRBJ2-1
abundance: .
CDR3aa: CASSLGLAGGDEQFF
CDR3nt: TGTGCCAGCAGCTTGGGACTAGCGGGAGGGGATGAGCAGTTCTTC